This T cell receptor (beta chain) came from a study of blood T cell repertoires in COVID-19 (dated by TCRdb to 2018 to 2020). Background on the whole study: Samples covering the acute and convalescent phases of COVID-19 were provided by collaborators in the United States, Italy and Spain. The material from the prospective study consisted of cDNA or gDNA derived from T cells, B-cell-depleted T cells, or PBMCs. Subjects who had been exposed to COVID-19, were actively infected with it, or had recovered from it provided the deeply sampled blood TCRbeta repertoires that made up the dataset. The repertoires were made available in a free public database intended to serve as a resource for research on the immune response to SARS-CoV-2. Samples were obtained from the ongoing ImmuneRACE study (first 160 participants) and from over 1,000 subjects provided by 6 global collaborators. Nearly every sample came with metadata listing a de-identified subject ID, COVID-19 status, age in years and sex. Where available, HLA class I and class II types were obtained from metadata supplied by the sample provider rather than from assay-based typing.

Study-wide findings and limitations: The quantity of clinical and demographic metadata differed by source and by participant and was supplied without curation.

TCRbeta CDR3 regions were amplified from genomic DNA by means of the immunoSEQ Assay, a bias-controlled multiplex PCR. As for how the authors treated the data: The number of nucleated cells in each sample was estimated from the amplification of reference gene primers within the assay. To quantify the absolute abundance of each unique TCRbeta CDR3 rearrangement, sequence reads were collapsed and filtered. For each sample, productive Simpson clonality was calculated by taking the square root of Simpson's diversity index across productive rearrangements. TCRdb provides this immuneACCESS table in a form limited to in-frame rearrangements. Some clones are lacking; in checked studies, under half of them reflect an unresolved V gene, and why the rest are absent is not known. Clone size and V and J calls were adopted from that table, with D and trimming inferred from the DNA. The sample table contains around 63,000 clones; only one count was recorded for about 89% of them. Of the sample, 5.5% to 8.5% is held by the ten largest clones.

Concerning this clone: Its antigen is still unknown. Base qualities are not recorded, but no much larger clone differs from it by a single base.

Whole blood was collected in K2EDTA tubes by collaborating institutions according to the institutions' own protocols. Collaborator samples were shipped for TCRbeta analysis as frozen whole blood, isolated PBMCs, or DNA extracted from either sample type. CDR1 is given as SGHNT and CDR2 as YYREEE, both from the germline V gene (reference sequence). The CDR3 holds 15 amino acids from the cysteine to the phenylalanine. Just the 45-base CDR3 DNA is kept, in frame starting at base 1. Relative to germline, V is missing 0 bases and J is missing 4 bases, with 4 bases of the junction outside any gene match. This TCR was recovered from a man in his 60s with acute or convalescent COVID-19. This chain joins TRBV5-4 to TRBJ2-1; 7 junctional bases match TRBD2. Sequenced sample: peripheral blood. The CDR3 protein is CASSLASGVYNEQFF. The nucleotide sequence is given as TGTGCCAGCAGCTTGGCGAGCGGGGTTTACAATGAGCAGTTCTTC.